This TCR beta chain was sequenced for a study of PD-1 blockade in classical Hodgkin lymphoma. Study results and limitations: A significant rise in TCR diversity was seen by C4D1 for CD4+ cells but not for CD8+ cells. Relapsed/refractory patients reportedly had the lowest baseline TCR diversity, below newly diagnosed patients, who were below healthy donors.

Method: immunoSEQ multiplex PCR; TCRdb's copy keeps in-frame clones and lacks some. The sample lists some 30,000 clones, about 88% occurring once. Trimming took 7 bases from V and 8 from J, leaving 17 bases between them. This CDR3 comprises 13 residues. The germline gives CDR1 GTSNPN, CDR2 SVGIG (reference sequence). In this sample, this clone turned up once. The target antigen is unknown. Time point in this sample: cycle 4 day 1 (C4D1), after more than five weeks of nivolumab. Every patient was affected by relapse after autologous stem cell transplantation, while exposure to brentuximab vedotin was not uniform. From thawed PBMCs, CD4+ T cells were purified using magnetic negative selection.

The chain combines TRBV30 with TRBJ1-4, with D uncertain. Sequences were derived from CD4+ T cells from blood, sampled before the fourth cycle of nivolumab. The TCR sequence derives from a human donor with classical Hodgkin lymphoma. The CDR3 DNA follows: TGTGCCTACGAGAGGGAAGCTAGGGAAAAACTGTTTTTT. The encoded protein is CAYEREAREKLFF.